This is a list of T cell receptor beta chains from one sample in a study of shared clonotypes between healthy human individuals. Generated by immunoSEQ multiplex PCR, the TCRdb table keeps only in-frame clones and is missing some. The sample records roughly 1,600,000 clones, approximately 98.5% being singletons. The sample consisted of naive CD4+ T cells sorted from blood. Source of these receptors: a man aged 25-40 years in good health. Each CDR3 is given with its conserved first and last residue. The D gene is left open where the match is weak. Expanded clones get a size class; other rows say once, few or many, or leave the size out.

V	D	size	J	CDR3	DNA
TRBV7-6	-	-	TRBJ2-7	CASSRGQFNEQYF	TGTGCCAGCAGCCGGGGACAATTCAACGAGCAGTACTTC
TRBV15	TRBD2	-	TRBJ2-1	CATSRAGTSFPNEQFF	TGTGCCACCAGCAGAGCCGGGACTAGTTTCCCCAATGAGCAGTTCTTC
TRBV28	-	-	TRBJ2-7	CASSARPRSAYEQYF	TGTGCCAGCAGTGCCCGGCCACGTAGCGCCTACGAGCAGTACTTC
TRBV9	-	-	TRBJ2-3	CASSVVGVHGDTQYF	TGTGCCAGCAGCGTAGTTGGGGTGCATGGCGATACGCAGTATTTT
TRBV6-5	-	-	TRBJ2-2	CASSYVPSTGELFF	TGTGCCAGCAGTTACGTGCCGTCCACCGGGGAGCTGTTTTTT
TRBV6-1	-	-	TRBJ2-7	CASATSLKYEQYF	TGTGCCAGCGCGACATCCCTGAAGTACGAGCAGTACTTC
TRBV5-1	-	-	TRBJ2-3	CASSPGRRGSTDTQYF	TGCGCCAGCAGCCCGGGACGACGGGGGAGCACAGATACGCAGTATTTT
TRBV2	-	-	TRBJ1-1	CASSSQGIEAFF	TGTGCCAGCAGTAGTCAGGGTATTGAAGCTTTCTTT
TRBV7-9	-	-	TRBJ2-1	CASSLATGRNNEQFF	TGTGCCAGCAGCTTGGCGACAGGACGTAACAATGAGCAGTTCTTC
TRBV7-6	TRBD1	-	TRBJ1-5	CASSLDRGEYQPQHF	TGTGCCAGCAGCCTTGACAGGGGGGAATATCAGCCCCAGCATTTT
TRBV28	-	-	TRBJ2-7	CASSVQQGRLYEQYF	TGTGCCAGCAGCGTACAACAGGGGAGGCTCTACGAGCAGTACTTC
TRBV29-1	TRBD1	-	TRBJ2-3	CSVEDRGLGDTQYF	TGCAGCGTTGAAGACAGGGGGCTGGGAGATACGCAGTATTTT
TRBV25-1	TRBD1	-	TRBJ2-7	CASSGLGQAYEQYF	TGTGCCAGCAGTGGCCTAGGACAGGCCTACGAGCAGTACTTC
TRBV27	-	-	TRBJ2-2	CASSFYGELFF	TGTGCCAGCAGTTTCTACGGGGAGCTGTTTTTT
TRBV5-1	-	-	TRBJ2-2	CASTEFVLGELFF	TGCGCCAGCACCGAGTTCGTTCTCGGGGAGCTGTTTTTT
TRBV10-3	-	-	TRBJ1-5	CAISEQQGGNQPQHF	TGTGCCATCAGTGAGCAACAGGGAGGCAATCAGCCCCAGCATTTT
TRBV7-9	-	-	TRBJ1-4	CASSPGGRDEKLFF	TGTGCCAGCAGCCCTGGGGGTCGGGATGAAAAACTGTTTTTT
TRBV28	-	-	TRBJ2-7	CASSLQGYLSYEQYF	TGTGCCAGCAGTTTACAGGGTTATCTCTCCTACGAGCAGTACTTC
TRBV11-2	TRBD1	-	TRBJ2-2	CASSLVGTGLIPGELFF	TGTGCCAGCAGCTTAGTTGGGACAGGGTTGATCCCCGGGGAGCTGTTTTTT
TRBV10-3	-	-	TRBJ1-2	CAISEDLGTDNYGYTF	TGTGCCATCAGTGAGGACTTGGGGACGGACAACTATGGCTACACCTTC
TRBV5-1	-	-	TRBJ2-3	CASSSNGQGTTDTQYF	TGCGCCAGCAGTTCCAACGGGCAGGGAACCACAGATACGCAGTATTTT
TRBV28	-	once	TRBJ2-3	CASRGGDTQYF	TGTGCCAGCAGAGGTGGAGATACGCAGTATTTT
TRBV29-1	-	-	TRBJ2-7	CSVLFVVGNYEQYF	TGCAGCGTTCTCTTCGTCGTCGGGAACTACGAGCAGTACTTC
TRBV5-1	TRBD1	-	TRBJ2-2	CASSRPGQAGELFF	TGCGCCAGCAGCCGCCCGGGACAGGCCGGGGAGCTGTTTTTT
TRBV6-5	TRBD2	once	TRBJ2-1	CASSSLGGGLYNEQFF	TGTGCCAGCAGTTCTTTGGGGGGAGGGCTCTACAATGAGCAGTTCTTC
TRBV18	TRBD2	-	TRBJ2-2	CASSAGLVTGELFF	TGTGCCAGCTCAGCAGGACTAGTCACCGGGGAGCTGTTTTTT
TRBV11-2	-	once	TRBJ2-7	CASSQSHSPYEQYF	TGTGCCAGCAGTCAAAGTCACAGCCCCTACGAGCAGTACTTC
TRBV6-1	-	-	TRBJ2-4	CASSESFIAKNIQYF	TGTGCCAGCAGTGAAAGCTTTATAGCCAAAAACATTCAGTACTTC
TRBV27	-	-	TRBJ2-1	CASSAPGTAYNEQFF	TGTGCCAGCAGTGCTCCCGGGACGGCATACAATGAGCAGTTCTTC
TRBV2	-	-	TRBJ2-7	CASMGISYEQYF	TGTGCCAGCATGGGCATTTCCTACGAGCAGTACTTC
TRBV9	-	-	TRBJ1-2	CASRGSSRGAYGYTF	TGTGCCAGCAGAGGTTCAAGCAGGGGTGCCTATGGCTACACCTTC
TRBV5-1	-	-	TRBJ2-7	CASRPTRDNEQYF	TGCGCCAGCAGACCGACTAGGGACAACGAGCAGTACTTC
TRBV9	-	-	TRBJ2-1	CASSVDLLSHEQFF	TGTGCCAGCAGCGTAGACTTACTCTCACATGAGCAGTTCTTC
TRBV9	TRBD1	-	TRBJ2-7	CASSLGQGAWEQYF	TGTGCCAGCAGCTTAGGACAGGGGGCTTGGGAGCAGTACTTC
TRBV7-3	-	-	TRBJ2-7	CASSMNPGYEQYF	TGTGCCAGCAGCATGAACCCGGGCTACGAGCAGTACTTC
TRBV28	-	-	TRBJ1-2	CASSLFSGVHPTNYGYTF	TGTGCCAGCAGTTTATTTTCGGGGGTCCACCCAACTAACTATGGCTACACCTTC
TRBV9	TRBD2	once	TRBJ2-3	CASSIAGDTDTQYF	TGTGCCAGCAGCATAGCGGGAGACACAGATACGCAGTATTTT
TRBV28	-	-	TRBJ2-7	CASYRAGSYEQYF	TGTGCCAGCTACCGGGCGGGGAGCTACGAGCAGTACTTC
TRBV6-6	TRBD1	-	TRBJ2-7	CASRPDRGTYEQYF	TGTGCCAGCAGGCCCGACAGGGGGACCTACGAGCAGTACTTC
TRBV6-6	TRBD2	-	TRBJ2-2	CASGRGPWVGELFF	TGTGCCAGCGGGAGGGGTCCTTGGGTCGGGGAGCTGTTTTTT
TRBV5-5	-	-	TRBJ2-2	CASSGGKGANTGELFF	TGTGCCAGCAGCGGCGGGAAGGGTGCGAACACCGGGGAGCTGTTTTTT
TRBV10-2	-	once	TRBJ2-7	CASKTVKSYEQYF	TGCGCCAGCAAGACAGTCAAATCCTACGAGCAGTACTTC
TRBV6-1	-	-	TRBJ1-5	CASSEGLTQPQHF	TGTGCCAGCAGTGAAGGTCTGACTCAGCCCCAGCATTTT
TRBV9	TRBD1	-	TRBJ2-7	CASSVGQGPPYEQYF	TGTGCCAGCAGCGTAGGACAGGGCCCCCCCTACGAGCAGTACTTC
TRBV11-3	-	-	TRBJ2-3	CASSVRDTPTDTQYF	TGTGCCAGCAGCGTTCGGGACACCCCCACAGATACGCAGTATTTT
TRBV6-4	-	-	TRBJ1-1	CASRDQQGTEAFF	TGTGCCAGCAGAGACCAACAAGGGACTGAAGCTTTCTTT
TRBV6-6	-	-	TRBJ2-7	CASSLGKGPPAYEQYF	TGTGCCAGCAGTTTAGGGAAGGGACCTCCGGCCTACGAGCAGTACTTC
TRBV19	TRBD1	-	TRBJ1-5	CASSIGPRGRSNQPQHF	TGTGCCAGTAGTATAGGACCCAGGGGGCGTAGCAATCAGCCCCAGCATTTT